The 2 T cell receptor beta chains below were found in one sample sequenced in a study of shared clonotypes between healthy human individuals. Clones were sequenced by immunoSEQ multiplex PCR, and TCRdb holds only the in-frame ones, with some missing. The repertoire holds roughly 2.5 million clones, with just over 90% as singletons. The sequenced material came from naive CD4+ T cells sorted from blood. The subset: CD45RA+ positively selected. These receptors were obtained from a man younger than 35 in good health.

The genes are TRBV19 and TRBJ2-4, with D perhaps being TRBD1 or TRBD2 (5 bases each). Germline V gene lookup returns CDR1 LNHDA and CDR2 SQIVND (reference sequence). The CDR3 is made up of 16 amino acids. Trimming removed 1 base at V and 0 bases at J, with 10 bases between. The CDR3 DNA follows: TGTGCCAGTAGTATAGGGGGGTCCATAGCCAAAAACATTCAGTACTTC. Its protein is CASSIGGSIAKNIQYF.

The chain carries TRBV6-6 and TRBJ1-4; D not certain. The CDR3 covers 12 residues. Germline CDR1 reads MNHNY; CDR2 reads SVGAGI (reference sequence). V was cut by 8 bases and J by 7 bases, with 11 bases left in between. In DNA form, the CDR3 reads TGTGCCAGCGACGGGCCGGGTGAAAAACTGTTTTTT. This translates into CASDGPGEKLFF.